These 13 T cell receptor beta chains originate from one sample sequenced in a study of shared clonotypes between healthy human individuals. Some clones are missing from TCRdb's copy, which holds only in-frame ones; the method was immunoSEQ multiplex PCR. The sample includes about 1 million clones, under 80% seen only once; the top ten take about 1.5%. The sample taken for sequencing was memory CD4+ T cells sorted from blood. Subset described: CD45RA-negative fraction. The receptor source for this set is a young man in good health.

The chain employs TRBV5-4 and TRBJ2-5; D uncertain. The CDR3 loop spans 13 amino acids. Per the germline V gene, CDR1 is SGHNT and CDR2 is YYREEE (reference sequence). V lost 4 bases and J 5 bases, leaving 12 bases between the germline ends. CDR3 in amino acids: CASSEAHDETQYF. In DNA form, the CDR3 reads TGTGCCAGCAGCGAGGCCCACGACGAGACCCAGTACTTC.

In the case of this clone: Other DNA variants within this sample encode the same CDR3. The chain employs TRBV5-1 and TRBJ2-2; D might be TRBD1 or TRBD2, each matching 5 bases. Trimming shortened V by 8 bases and J by 1 base, and 12 bases separated the two germline ends. The germline gives CDR1 SGHRS, CDR2 YFSETQ. This CDR3 region has 14 residues. The CDR3 reads CASTGRGNTGELFF. In nucleotides, the CDR3 is TGCGCCAGTACGGGACGAGGGAACACCGGGGAGCTGTTTTTT.

The chain employs TRBV10-3 and TRBJ2-7; 7 nucleotides line up with TRBD1. Unmatched junction bases numbered 6, after V lost 8 bases and J lost 5 bases. The CDR3 has 12 residues. CDR1 and CDR2 (germline): ENHRY, SYGVKD. DNA for the CDR3: TGTGCCATCCGGACAGGACGGGACGAGCAGTACTTC. It yields the protein CAIRTGRDEQYF.

The chain carries TRBV18 and TRBJ2-2; D remains unclear. The length of the CDR3 is 16 residues. Trimming removed 0 bases from V and 5 bases from J, with 13 bases in between. In germline, CDR1 is KGHSH, CDR2 LQKENI. CDR3 region: CASSPPGRVVTGELFF. DNA for the CDR3: TGTGCCAGCTCACCACCTGGTAGGGTCGTGACCGGGGAGCTGTTTTTT.

The chain carries TRBV4-1 and TRBJ2-6; 14 bases are shared with TRBD2. This CDR3 has 15 amino acids. Trimming cost V 0 bases and J 15 bases; bases outside gene matches: 4. Germline V CDR1 and CDR2: MGHRA, YSYEKL. CDR3 DNA sequence: TGCGCCAGCAGCCAAGACCAAGGACTAGCGGGGGGCCTGACTTTC. Translated, it gives CASSQDQGLAGGLTF.

As regards this clone: Other DNA sequences within the sample encode an identical CDR3. V is TRBV7-9 and J is TRBJ1-3; D unclear. The CDR3 runs to 13 residues. Germline values: CDR1 SEHNR, CDR2 FQNEAQ (reference sequence). V was pared by 0 bases and J by 4 bases, with 4 bases between. DNA for the CDR3: TGTGCCAGCAGCTTAGCCAGCGGAAACACCATATATTTT. It is translated as CASSLASGNTIYF.

In its sample, this clone was seen a few times. The genes are TRBV19 and TRBJ1-2; D might be TRBD1 (5 bases). The V gene's germline CDR1 is LNHDA and CDR2 SQIVND (reference sequence). The germline V and J ends were trimmed by 8 bases and 4 bases, with 17 bases remaining between them. The CDR3 is 14 residues long. The CDR3 nucleotides read TGTGCCAGTGCCCCGGGAGGTACAGGCTATGGCTACACCTTC. Translating gives CASAPGGTGYGYTF.

The chain links TRBV29-1 to TRBJ1-2; D might be TRBD1 (5 bases). V lost 6 bases and J 7 bases, leaving 15 bases between the germline ends. The CDR3 is 12 residues long. The germline gives CDR1 SQVTM, CDR2 ANQGSEA. CDR3 sequence (DNA): TGCAGCGTGAGGCGGGGGGAAGCTGGCTACACCTTC. Protein sequence: CSVRRGEAGYTF.

This clone was recorded a few times. The chain recombines TRBV18 with TRBJ1-3; TRBD1 is a possible D gene (5 bases). CDR3 size: 15 residues. V was shortened by 3 bases and J by 0 bases, with 9 bases between the two germline ends. In germline, CDR1 is KGHSH, CDR2 LQKENI. The CDR3 is CASSPRDGSGNTIYF. The CDR3 nucleotides are TGTGCCAGCTCACCCCGGGACGGCTCTGGAAACACCATATATTTT.

Details on this clone: The sample carries other DNA sequences with the same CDR3. The chain combines TRBV11-2 with TRBJ1-4; TRBD1 might be the D (5 bases). Germline loops: CDR1 SGHAT, CDR2 FQNNGV. Trimming stripped 5 bases from V and 1 base from J, with 8 bases between. This CDR3 is built from 14 residues. This CDR3 is CASSPGGTNEKLFF. CDR3 DNA: TGTGCCAGCAGCCCGGGGGGAACTAATGAAAAACTGTTTTTT.

The CDR3 DNA is TGTGCCAGCAGGCGGGACAGCTATAACACTGAAGCTTTCTTT. Amino acid sequence: CASRRDSYNTEAFF. The gene calls are TRBV14 and TRBJ1-1; 7 positions agree with TRBD1. J lost 2 bases, V lost 6 bases, and 6 bases had no gene match. The CDR3 has 14 residues. Germline V gene sequence: CDR1 SGHDN, CDR2 FVKESK.

The chain combines TRBV19 with TRBJ2-7; tentatively, D is TRBD1 or TRBD2 (5 bases each). This CDR3 region has 13 residues. V was clipped by 8 bases and J by 4 bases, with 15 bases between them. The germline V gene has CDR1 LNHDA and CDR2 SQIVND (reference sequence). The CDR3 loop is CASSWGYGYEQYF. DNA of the CDR3: TGTGCCAGTTCCTGGGGGTACGGATACGAGCAGTACTTC.

V is TRBV6-6 and J is TRBJ1-2, with a tentative D call TRBD1 (6 bases). CDR3 length equals 15 residues. Germline lookup yields CDR1 MNHNY and CDR2 SVGAGI (reference sequence). V dropped 6 bases and J dropped 2 bases, with 16 bases sitting between them. CDR3 bases: TGTGCCAGCAGCCCGGGCGGGGGGCTCAACTATGGCTACACCTTC. Protein product: CASSPGGGLNYGYTF.